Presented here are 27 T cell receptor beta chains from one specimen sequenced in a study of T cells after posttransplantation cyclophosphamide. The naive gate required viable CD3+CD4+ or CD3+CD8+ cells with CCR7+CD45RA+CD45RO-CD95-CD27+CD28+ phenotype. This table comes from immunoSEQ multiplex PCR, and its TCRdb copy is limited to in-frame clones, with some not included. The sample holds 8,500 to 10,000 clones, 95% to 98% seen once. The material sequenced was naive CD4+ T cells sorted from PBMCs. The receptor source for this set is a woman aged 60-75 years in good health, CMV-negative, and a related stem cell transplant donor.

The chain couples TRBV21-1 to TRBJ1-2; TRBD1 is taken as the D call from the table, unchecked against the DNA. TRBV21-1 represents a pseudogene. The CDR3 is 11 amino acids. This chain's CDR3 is CASSKVRGYTF. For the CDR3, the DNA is TGTGCCAGCAGCAAGGTCAGGGGCTACACCTTC.

CDR3 sequence (DNA): TGTGCCATCTTCCGTGTCACCGGGGAGCTGTTTTTT. Amino acid sequence: CAIFRVTGELFF. The V and J genes are TRBV10-3 and TRBJ2-2; D unclear. The germline V gene has CDR1 ENHRY and CDR2 SYGVKD. Trimming took 8 bases from V and 4 from J, leaving 8 bases between them. The CDR3 is 12 amino acids.

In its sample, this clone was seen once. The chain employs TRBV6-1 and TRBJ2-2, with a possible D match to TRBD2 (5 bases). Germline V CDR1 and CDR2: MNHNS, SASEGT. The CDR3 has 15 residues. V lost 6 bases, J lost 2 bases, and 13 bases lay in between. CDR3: CASRRETLNTGELFF. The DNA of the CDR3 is TGTGCCAGCAGGAGGGAAACCCTAAACACCGGGGAGCTGTTTTTT.

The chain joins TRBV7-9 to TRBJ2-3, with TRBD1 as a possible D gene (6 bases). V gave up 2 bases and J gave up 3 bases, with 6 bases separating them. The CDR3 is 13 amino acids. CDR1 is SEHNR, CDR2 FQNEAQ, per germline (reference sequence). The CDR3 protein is CASSLTGTDTQYF. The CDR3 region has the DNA TGTGCCAGCAGCTTAACAGGGACAGATACGCAGTATTTT.

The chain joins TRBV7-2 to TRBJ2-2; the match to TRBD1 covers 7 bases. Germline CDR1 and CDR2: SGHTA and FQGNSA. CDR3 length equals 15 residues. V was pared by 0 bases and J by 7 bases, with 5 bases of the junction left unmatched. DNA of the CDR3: TGTGCCAGCAGCTTAGCCGGACAGGCGAACGGGGAGCTGTTTTTT. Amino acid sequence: CASSLAGQANGELFF.

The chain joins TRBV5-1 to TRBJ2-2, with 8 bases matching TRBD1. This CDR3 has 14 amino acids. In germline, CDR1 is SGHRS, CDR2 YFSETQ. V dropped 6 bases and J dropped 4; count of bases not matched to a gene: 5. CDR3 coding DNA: TGCGCCAGCACGACAGGGGATTTCACCGGGGAGCTGTTTTTT. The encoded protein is CASTTGDFTGELFF.

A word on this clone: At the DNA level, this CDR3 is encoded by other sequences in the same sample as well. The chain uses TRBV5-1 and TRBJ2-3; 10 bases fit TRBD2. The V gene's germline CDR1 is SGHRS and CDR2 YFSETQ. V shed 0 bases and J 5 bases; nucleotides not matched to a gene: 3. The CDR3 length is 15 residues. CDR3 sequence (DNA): TGCGCCAGCAGCTTGGCCCTAGCGGGGGTAGATACGCAGTATTTT. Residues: CASSLALAGVDTQYF.

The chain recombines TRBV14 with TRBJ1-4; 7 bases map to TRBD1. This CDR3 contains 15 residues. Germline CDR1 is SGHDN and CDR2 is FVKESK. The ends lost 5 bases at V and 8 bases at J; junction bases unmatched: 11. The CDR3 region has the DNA TGTGCCAGCAGCGGCCGACAGGGCGTGGAGGAAAAACTGTTTTTT. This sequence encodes CASSGRQGVEEKLFF.

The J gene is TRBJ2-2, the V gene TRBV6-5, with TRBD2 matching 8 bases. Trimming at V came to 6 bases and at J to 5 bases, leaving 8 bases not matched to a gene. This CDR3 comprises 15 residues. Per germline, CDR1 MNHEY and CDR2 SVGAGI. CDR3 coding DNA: TGTGCCAGCAGCGATGCGGGGGGCAGGACCGGGGAGCTGTTTTTT. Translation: CASSDAGGRTGELFF.

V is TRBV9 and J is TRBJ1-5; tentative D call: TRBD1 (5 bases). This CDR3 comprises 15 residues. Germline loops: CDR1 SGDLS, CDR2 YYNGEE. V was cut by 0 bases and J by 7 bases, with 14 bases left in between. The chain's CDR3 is CASSVGEGRGQPQHF. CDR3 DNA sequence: TGTGCCAGCAGCGTAGGGGAGGGGCGAGGACAGCCCCAGCATTTT. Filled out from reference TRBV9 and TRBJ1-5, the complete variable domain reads DSGVTQTPKHLITATGQRVTLRCSPRSGDLSVYWYQQSLDQGLQFLIQYYNGEERAKGNILERFSAQQFPDLHSELNLSSLELGDSALYFCASSVGEGRGQPQHFGDGTRLSIL.

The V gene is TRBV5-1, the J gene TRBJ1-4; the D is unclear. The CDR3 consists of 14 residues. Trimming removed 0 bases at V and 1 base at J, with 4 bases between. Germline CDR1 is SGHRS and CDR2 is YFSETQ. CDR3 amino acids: CASSLAGTNEKLFF. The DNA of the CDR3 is TGCGCCAGCAGCTTGGCGGGAACTAATGAAAAACTGTTTTTT.

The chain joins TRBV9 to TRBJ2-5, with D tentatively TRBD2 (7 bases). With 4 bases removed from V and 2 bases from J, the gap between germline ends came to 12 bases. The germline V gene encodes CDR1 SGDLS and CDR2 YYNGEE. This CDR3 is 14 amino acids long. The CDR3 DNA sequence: TGTGCCAGCAGCCGCGGGGGCCTGCAAGAGACCCAGTACTTC. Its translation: CASSRGGLQETQYF.

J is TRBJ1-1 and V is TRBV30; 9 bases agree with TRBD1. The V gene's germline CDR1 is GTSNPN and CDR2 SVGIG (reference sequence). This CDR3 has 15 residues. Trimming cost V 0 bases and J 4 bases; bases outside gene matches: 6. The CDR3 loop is CAWSVIGQGTTEAFF. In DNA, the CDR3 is TGTGCCTGGAGTGTAATCGGACAGGGGACCACTGAAGCTTTCTTT.

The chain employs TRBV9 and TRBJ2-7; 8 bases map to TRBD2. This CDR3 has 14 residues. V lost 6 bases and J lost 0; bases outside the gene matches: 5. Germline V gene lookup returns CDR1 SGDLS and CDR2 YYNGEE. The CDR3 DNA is TGTGCCAGCATGATAGCGGGAAGCTCCTACGAGCAGTACTTC. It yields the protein CASMIAGSSYEQYF.

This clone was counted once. The chain's CDR3 is CASSPPTVGLGYTF. In nucleotides, the CDR3 is TGTGCCAGCAGCCCTCCTACAGTGGGGCTTGGCTACACCTTC. The chain employs TRBV5-5 and TRBJ1-2; tentative D call: TRBD1 (5 bases). V dropped 4 bases and J dropped 7 bases, with 17 bases sitting between them. Per germline, CDR1 SGHKS and CDR2 YYEKEE (reference sequence). This CDR3 spans 14 amino acids.

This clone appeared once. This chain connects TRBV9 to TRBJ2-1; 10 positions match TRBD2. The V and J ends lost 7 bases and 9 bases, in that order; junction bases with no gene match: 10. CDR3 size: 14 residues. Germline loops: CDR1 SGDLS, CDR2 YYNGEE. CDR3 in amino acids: CASRRGVAGGEQFF. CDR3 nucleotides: TGTGCCAGCCGGAGAGGTGTAGCGGGGGGTGAGCAGTTCTTC.

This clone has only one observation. The CDR3 loop reads CASSPRRQGWGSPLHF. The DNA for the CDR3 is TGTGCCAGCAGTCCTAGACGACAGGGATGGGGTTCACCCCTCCACTTT. V is TRBV28 and J is TRBJ1-6; 7 bases are a match to TRBD1. The CDR3 sequence is 16 residues long. The germline V gene has CDR1 MDHEN and CDR2 SYDVKM. J lost 9 bases, V lost 5 bases, and 13 bases had no gene match. Using reference TRBV28 and TRBJ1-6 for the parts outside the CDR3, the full variable domain is DVKVTQSSRYLVKRTGEKVFLECVQDMDHENMFWYRQDPGLGLRLIYFSYDVKMKEKGDIPEGYSVSREKKERFSLILESASTNQTSMYLCASSPRRQGWGSPLHFGNGTRLTVT.

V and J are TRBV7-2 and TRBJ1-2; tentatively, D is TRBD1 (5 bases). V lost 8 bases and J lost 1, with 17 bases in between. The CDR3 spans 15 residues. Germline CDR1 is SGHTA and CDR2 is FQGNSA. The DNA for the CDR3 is TGTGCCAGCTCCCCCGACAGCTTGATTAACTATGGCTACACCTTC. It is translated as CASSPDSLINYGYTF. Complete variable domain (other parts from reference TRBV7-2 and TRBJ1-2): GAGVSQSPSNKVTEKGKDVELRCDPISGHTALYWYRQSLGQGLEFLIYFQGNSAPDKSGLPSDRFSAERTGGSVSTLTIQRTQQEDSAVYLCASSPDSLINYGYTFGSGTRLTVV.

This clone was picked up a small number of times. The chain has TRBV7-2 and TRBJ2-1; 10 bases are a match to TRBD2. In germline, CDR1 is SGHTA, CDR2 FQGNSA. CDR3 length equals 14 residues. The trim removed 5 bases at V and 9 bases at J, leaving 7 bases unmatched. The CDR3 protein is CASSRSGGAGEQFF. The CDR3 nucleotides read TGTGCCAGCAGCCGGAGCGGGGGGGCGGGTGAGCAGTTCTTC. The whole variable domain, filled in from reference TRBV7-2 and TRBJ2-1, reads GAGVSQSPSNKVTEKGKDVELRCDPISGHTALYWYRQSLGQGLEFLIYFQGNSAPDKSGLPSDRFSAERTGGSVSTLTIQRTQQEDSAVYLCASSRSGGAGEQFFGPGTRLTVL.

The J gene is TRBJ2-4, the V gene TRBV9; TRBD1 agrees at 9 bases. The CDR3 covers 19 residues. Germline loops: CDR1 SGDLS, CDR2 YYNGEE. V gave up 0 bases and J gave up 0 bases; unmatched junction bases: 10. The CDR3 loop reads CASSVVRTGDGVAKNIQYF. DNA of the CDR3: TGTGCCAGCAGCGTAGTCCGGACAGGGGATGGGGTAGCCAAAAACATTCAGTACTTC.

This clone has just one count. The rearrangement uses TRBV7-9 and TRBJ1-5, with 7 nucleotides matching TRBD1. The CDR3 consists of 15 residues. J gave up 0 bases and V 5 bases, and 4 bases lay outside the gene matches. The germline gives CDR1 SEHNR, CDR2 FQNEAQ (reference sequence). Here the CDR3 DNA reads TGTGCCAGCAGCCAGGGACAGTATAGCAATCAGCCCCAGCATTTT. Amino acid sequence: CASSQGQYSNQPQHF.

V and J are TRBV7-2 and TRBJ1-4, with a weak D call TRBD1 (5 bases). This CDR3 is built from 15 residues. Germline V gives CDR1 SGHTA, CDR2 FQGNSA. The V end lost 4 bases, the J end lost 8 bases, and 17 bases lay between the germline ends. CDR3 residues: CASSSQGPLGEKLFF. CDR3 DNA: TGTGCCAGCAGCTCCCAGGGCCCCCTGGGGGAAAAACTGTTTTTT.

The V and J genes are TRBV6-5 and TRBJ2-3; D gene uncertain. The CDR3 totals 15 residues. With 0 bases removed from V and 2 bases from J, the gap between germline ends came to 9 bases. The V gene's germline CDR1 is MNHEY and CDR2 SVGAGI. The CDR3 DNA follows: TGTGCCAGCAGTTACTCGTATCAGTACACAGATACGCAGTATTTT. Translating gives CASSYSYQYTDTQYF.

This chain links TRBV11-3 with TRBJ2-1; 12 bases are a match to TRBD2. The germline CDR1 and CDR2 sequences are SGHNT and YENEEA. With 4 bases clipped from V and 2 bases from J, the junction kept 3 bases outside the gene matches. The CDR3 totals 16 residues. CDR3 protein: CASSSRLAGAYNEQFF. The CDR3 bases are TGTGCCAGCAGCTCCCGACTAGCGGGAGCCTACAATGAGCAGTTCTTC.

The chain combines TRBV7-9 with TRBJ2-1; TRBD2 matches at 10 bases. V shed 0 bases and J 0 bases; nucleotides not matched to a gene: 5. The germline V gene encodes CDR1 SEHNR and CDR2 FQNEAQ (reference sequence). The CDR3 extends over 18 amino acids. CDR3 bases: TGTGCCAGCAGCTTAGCTAGCGGGGGGCCAAGCTCCTACAATGAGCAGTTCTTC. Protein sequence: CASSLASGGPSSYNEQFF.

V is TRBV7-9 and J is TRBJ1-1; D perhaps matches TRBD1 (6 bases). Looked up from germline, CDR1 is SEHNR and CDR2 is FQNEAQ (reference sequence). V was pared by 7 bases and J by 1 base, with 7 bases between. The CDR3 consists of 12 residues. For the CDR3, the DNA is TGTGCCAGCACAGGGGCGAACACTGAAGCTTTCTTT. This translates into CASTGANTEAFF.

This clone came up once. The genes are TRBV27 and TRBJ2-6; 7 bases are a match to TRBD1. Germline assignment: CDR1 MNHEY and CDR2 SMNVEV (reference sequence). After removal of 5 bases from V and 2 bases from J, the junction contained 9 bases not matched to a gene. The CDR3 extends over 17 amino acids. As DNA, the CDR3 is TGTGCCAGCAGTCCCCGACAGGGAAATCCTGGGGCCAACGTCCTGACTTTC. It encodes CASSPRQGNPGANVLTF.